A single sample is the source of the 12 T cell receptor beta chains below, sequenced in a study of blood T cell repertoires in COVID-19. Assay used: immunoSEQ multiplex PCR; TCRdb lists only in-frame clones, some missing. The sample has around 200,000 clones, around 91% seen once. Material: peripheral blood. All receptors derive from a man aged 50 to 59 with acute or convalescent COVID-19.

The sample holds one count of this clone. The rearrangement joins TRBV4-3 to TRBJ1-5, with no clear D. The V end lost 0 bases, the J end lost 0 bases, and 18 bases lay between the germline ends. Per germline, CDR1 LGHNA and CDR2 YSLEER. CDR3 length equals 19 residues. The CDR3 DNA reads TGCGCCAGCAGCCAAGATATAATGGTCCGGGGTTATAGCAATCAGCCCCAGCATTTT. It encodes CASSQDIMVRGYSNQPQHF.

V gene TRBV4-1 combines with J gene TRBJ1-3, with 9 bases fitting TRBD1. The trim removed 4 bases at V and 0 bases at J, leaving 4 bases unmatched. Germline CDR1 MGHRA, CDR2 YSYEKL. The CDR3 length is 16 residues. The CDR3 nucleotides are TGCGCCAGCAGCCCCGGGACAGGGAGCTCTGGAAACACCATATATTTT. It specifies CASSPGTGSSGNTIYF.

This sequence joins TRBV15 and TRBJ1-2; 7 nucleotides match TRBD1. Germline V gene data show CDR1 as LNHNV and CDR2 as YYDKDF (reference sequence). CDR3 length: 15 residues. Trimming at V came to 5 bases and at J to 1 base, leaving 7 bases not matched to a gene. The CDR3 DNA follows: TGTGCCACCAGCGAGGGGGACAGTTTTAACTATGGCTACACCTTC. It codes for CATSEGDSFNYGYTF. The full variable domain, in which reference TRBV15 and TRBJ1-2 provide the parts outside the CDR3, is DAMVIQNPRYQVTQFGKPVTLSCSQTLNHNVMYWYQQKSSQAPKLLFHYYDKDFNNEADTPDNFQSRRPNTSFCFLDIRSPGLGDTAMYLCATSEGDSFNYGYTFGSGTRLTVV.

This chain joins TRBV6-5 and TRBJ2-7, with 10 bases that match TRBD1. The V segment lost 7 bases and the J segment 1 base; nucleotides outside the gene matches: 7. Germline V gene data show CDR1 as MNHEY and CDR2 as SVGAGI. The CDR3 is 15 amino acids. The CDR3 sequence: CASIAGTGVSYEQYF. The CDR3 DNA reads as TGTGCCAGCATCGCCGGGACAGGGGTTTCCTACGAGCAGTACTTC.

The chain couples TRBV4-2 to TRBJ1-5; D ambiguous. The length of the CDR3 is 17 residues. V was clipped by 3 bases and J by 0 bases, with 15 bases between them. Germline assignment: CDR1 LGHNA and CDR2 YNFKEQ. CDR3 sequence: CASSQHLAGNSNQPQHF. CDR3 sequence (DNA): TGTGCCAGCAGCCAGCACCTAGCCGGTAATAGCAATCAGCCCCAGCATTTT.

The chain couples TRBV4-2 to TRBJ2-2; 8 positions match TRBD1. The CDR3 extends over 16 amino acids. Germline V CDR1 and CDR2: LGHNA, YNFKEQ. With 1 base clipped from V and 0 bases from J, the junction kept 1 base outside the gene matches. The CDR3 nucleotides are TGTGCCAGCAGCCAAGCAGGGGGCGCGAACACCGGGGAGCTGTTTTTT. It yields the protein CASSQAGGANTGELFF.

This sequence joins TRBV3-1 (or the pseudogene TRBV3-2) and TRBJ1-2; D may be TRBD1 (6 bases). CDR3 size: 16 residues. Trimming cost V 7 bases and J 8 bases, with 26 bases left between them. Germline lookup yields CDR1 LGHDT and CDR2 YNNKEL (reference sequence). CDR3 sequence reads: CASTLRGAGDGRGYTF. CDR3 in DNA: TGTGCCAGCACACTAAGAGGGGCAGGGGATGGCAGGGGCTACACCTTC.

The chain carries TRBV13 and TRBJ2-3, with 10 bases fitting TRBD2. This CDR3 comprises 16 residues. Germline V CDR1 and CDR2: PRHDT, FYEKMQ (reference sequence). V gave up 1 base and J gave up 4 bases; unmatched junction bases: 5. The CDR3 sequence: CASSLVRGTSADTQYF. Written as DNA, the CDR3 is TGTGCCAGCAGCTTAGTAAGGGGGACTAGCGCAGATACGCAGTATTTT.

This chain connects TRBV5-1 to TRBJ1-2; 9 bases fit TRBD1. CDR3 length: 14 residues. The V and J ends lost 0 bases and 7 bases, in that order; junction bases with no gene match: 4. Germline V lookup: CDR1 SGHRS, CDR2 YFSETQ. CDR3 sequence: CASSLATGGPGYTF. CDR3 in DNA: TGCGCCAGCAGCTTGGCGACAGGGGGGCCTGGCTACACCTTC.

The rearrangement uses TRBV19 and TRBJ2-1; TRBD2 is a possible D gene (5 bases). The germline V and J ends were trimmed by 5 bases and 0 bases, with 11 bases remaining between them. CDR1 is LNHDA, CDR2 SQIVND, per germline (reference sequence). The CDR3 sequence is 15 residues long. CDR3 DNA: TGTGCCAGTAGTCAGGTAGCGAGCTCCTACAATGAGCAGTTCTTC. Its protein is CASSQVASSYNEQFF.

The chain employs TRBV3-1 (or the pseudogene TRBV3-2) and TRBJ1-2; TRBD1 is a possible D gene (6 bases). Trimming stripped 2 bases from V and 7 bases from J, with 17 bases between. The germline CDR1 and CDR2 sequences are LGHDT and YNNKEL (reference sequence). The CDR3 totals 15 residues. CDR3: CASSQFPQGGSGYTF. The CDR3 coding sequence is TGTGCCAGCAGCCAATTCCCACAGGGAGGGAGTGGCTACACCTTC.

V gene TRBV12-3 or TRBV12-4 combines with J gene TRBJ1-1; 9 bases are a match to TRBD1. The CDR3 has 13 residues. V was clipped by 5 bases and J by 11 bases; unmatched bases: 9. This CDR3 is CASSKNRGLVAFF. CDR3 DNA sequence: TGTGCCAGCAGTAAAAACAGGGGGCTGGTCGCTTTCTTT.